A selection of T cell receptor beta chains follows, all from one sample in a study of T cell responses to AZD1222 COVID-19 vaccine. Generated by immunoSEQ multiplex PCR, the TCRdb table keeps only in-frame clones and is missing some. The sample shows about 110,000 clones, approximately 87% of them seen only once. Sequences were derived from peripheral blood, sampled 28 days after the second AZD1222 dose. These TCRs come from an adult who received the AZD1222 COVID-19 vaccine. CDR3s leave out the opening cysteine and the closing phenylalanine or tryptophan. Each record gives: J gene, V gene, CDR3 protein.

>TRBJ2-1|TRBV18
ASSFSAEQF
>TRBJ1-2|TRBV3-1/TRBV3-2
ASSQDGEANYGYT
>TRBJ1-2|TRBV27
ASSPGPQRYYGYT
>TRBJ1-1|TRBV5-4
ASGVSGTGGNTEAF
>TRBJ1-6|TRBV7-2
ASSDRGRRSPLH
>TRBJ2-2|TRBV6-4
ASSEGGGTGELF
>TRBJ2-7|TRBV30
AWRGAPYEQY
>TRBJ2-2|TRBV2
ASSRTETGELF
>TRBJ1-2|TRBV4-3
ASSQDYQNRATGYT
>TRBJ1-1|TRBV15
ATRRDRDPEAF
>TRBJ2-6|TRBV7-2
ASSLAAGVSGANVLT
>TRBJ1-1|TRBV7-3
ASSFPHDRGGAF
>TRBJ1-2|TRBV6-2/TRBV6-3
ASSITGGRHGYT
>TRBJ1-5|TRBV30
AWSGETKLQPQH
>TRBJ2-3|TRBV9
ASSAVTDTQY
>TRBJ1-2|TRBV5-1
ASSHGQGYGYT
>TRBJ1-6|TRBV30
AWSSSQGSPLH
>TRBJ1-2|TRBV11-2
ASSLDSYGYT
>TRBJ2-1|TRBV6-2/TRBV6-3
ASSYSETGSPAAYNEQF
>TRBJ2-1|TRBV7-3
ASSPVIAAEDEQF
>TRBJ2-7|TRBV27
ASSTSSGSLYEQY
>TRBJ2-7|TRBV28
ASSSTHRGLYEQY
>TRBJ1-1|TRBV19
ASRERGRQTEAF
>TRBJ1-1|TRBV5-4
ASTSPGQGNTEAF
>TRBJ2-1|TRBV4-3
ASSHFSTGGGGPSYNEQF